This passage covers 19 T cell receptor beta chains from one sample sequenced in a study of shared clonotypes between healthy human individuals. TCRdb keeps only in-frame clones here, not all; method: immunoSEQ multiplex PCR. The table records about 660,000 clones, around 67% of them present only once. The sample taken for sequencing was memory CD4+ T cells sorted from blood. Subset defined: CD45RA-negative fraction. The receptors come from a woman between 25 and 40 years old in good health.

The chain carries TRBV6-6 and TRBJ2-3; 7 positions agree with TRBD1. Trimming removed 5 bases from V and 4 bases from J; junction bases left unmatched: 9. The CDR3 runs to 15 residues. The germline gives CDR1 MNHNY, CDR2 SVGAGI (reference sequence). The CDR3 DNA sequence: TGTGCCAGCAGTCCACGAGGGACAGCAGCAGATACGCAGTATTTT. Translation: CASSPRGTAADTQYF.

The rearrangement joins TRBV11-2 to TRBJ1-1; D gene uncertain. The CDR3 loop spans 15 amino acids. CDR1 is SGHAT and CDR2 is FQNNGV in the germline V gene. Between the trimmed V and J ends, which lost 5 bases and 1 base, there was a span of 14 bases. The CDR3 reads CASSRNWLGNTEAFF. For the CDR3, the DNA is TGTGCCAGCAGCCGAAACTGGTTAGGGAACACTGAAGCTTTCTTT.

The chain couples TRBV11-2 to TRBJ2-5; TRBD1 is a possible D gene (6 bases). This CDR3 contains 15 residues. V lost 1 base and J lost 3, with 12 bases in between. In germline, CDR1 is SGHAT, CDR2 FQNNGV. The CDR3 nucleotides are TGTGCCAGCAGCTTAGGGGGACACGAGAAAGAGACCCAGTACTTC. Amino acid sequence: CASSLGGHEKETQYF.

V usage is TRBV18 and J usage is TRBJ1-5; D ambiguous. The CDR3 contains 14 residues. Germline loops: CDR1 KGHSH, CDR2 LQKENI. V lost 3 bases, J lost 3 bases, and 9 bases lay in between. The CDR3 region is CASSPDADNQPQHF. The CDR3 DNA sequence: TGTGCCAGCTCACCCGACGCGGACAATCAGCCCCAGCATTTT.

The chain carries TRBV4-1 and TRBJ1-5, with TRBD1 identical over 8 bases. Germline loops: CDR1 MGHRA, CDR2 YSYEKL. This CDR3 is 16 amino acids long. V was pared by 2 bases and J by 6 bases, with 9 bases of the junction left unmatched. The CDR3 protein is CASSQTTGGGLQPQHF. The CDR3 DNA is TGCGCCAGCAGCCAAACAACAGGGGGGGGCCTTCAGCCCCAGCATTTT.

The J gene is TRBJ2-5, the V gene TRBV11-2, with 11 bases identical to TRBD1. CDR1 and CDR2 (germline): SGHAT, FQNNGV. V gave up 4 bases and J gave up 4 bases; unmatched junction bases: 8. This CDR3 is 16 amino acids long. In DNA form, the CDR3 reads TGTGCCAGCAGCTCAATGGACAGGGGGCTAAGAGAGACCCAGTACTTC. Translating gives CASSSMDRGLRETQYF.

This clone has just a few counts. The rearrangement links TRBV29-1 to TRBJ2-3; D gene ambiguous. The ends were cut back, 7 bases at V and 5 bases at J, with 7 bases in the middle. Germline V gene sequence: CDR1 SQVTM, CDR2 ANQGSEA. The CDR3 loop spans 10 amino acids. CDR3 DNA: TGCAGCGCAAGTCGAGATACGCAGTATTTT. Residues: CSASRDTQYF.

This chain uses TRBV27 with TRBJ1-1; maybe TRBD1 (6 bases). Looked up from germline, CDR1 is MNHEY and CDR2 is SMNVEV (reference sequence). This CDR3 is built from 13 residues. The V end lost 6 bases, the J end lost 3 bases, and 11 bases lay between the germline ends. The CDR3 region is CASSLDRDTEAFF. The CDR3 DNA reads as TGTGCCAGCAGCTTGGACAGAGACACTGAAGCTTTCTTT.

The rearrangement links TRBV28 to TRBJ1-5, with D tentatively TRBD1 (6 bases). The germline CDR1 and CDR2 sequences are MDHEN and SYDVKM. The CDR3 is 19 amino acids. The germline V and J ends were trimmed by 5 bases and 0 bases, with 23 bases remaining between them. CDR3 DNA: TGTGCCAGCAGTCAATTAGGGACATTTGGGGCCGATAGCAATCAGCCCCAGCATTTT. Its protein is CASSQLGTFGADSNQPQHF.

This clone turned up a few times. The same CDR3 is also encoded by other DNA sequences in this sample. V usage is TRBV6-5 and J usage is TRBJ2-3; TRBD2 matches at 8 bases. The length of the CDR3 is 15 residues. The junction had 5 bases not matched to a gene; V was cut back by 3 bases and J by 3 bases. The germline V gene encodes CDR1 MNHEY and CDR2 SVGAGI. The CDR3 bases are TGTGCCAGCAGTTATCGGGCTAGCGGGACAGATACGCAGTATTTT. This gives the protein CASSYRASGTDTQYF.

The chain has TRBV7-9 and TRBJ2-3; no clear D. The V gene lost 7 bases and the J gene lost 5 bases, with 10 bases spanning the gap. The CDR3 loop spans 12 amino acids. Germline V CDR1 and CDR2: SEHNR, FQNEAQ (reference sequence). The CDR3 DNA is TGTGCCAGCACCTGGGCAGAAGATACGCAGTATTTT. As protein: CASTWAEDTQYF.

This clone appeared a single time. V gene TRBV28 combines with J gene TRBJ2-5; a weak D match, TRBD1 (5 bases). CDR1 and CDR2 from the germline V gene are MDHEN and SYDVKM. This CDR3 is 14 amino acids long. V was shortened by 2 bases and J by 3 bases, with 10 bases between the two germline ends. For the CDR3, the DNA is TGTGCCAGCAGTTTACGGCAGGGCAAAGAGACCCAGTACTTC. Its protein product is CASSLRQGKETQYF.

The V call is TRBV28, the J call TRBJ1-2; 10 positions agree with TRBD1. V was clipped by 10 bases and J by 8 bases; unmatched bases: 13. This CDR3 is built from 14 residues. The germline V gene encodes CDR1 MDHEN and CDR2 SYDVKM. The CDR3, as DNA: TGTGCCACCCTTGCCGGGACAGGGGCTAGAGGCTACACCTTC. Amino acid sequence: CATLAGTGARGYTF.

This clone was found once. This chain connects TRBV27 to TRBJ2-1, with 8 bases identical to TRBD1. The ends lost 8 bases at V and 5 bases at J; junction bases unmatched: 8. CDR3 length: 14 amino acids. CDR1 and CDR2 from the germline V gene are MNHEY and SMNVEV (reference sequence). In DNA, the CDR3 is TGTGCCAGCTCCTGGGGACAGGCTGACAATGAGCAGTTCTTC. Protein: CASSWGQADNEQFF.

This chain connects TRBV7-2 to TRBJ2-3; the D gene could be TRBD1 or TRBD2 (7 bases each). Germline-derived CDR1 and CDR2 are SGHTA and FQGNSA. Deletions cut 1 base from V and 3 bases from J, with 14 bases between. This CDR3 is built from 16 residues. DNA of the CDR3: TGTGCCAGCAGCTTAGTACCCAGGGGGGGGACAGATACGCAGTATTTT. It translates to CASSLVPRGGTDTQYF.

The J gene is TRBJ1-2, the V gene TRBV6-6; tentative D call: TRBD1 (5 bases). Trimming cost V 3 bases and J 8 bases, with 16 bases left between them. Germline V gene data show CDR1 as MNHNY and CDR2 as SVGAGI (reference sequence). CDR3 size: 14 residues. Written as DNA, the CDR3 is TGTGCCAGCAGTTATTCGAAAGAGGGGAGAGGCTACACCTTC. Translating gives CASSYSKEGRGYTF.

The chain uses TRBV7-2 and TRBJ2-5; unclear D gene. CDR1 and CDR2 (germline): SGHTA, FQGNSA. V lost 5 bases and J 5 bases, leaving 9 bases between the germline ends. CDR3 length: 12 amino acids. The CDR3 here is CASSRVRETQYF. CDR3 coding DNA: TGTGCCAGCAGCCGGGTGCGGGAGACCCAGTACTTC.

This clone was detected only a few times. The CDR3 DNA follows: TGTGCCTCTCAAATTGCCTTCTCTGGAAACACCATATATTTT. This translates into CASQIAFSGNTIYF. V usage is TRBV28 and J usage is TRBJ1-3; D remains unclear. Germline CDR1 reads MDHEN; CDR2 reads SYDVKM. Trimming removed 11 bases from V and 0 bases from J, with 14 bases in between. The CDR3 runs 14 residues. The variable domain in full, with the rest retrieved from reference TRBV28 and TRBJ1-3, is DVKVTQSSRYLVKRTGEKVFLECVQDMDHENMFWYRQDPGLGLRLIYFSYDVKMKEKGDIPEGYSVSREKKERFSLILESASTNQTSMYLCASQIAFSGNTIYFGEGSWLTVV.

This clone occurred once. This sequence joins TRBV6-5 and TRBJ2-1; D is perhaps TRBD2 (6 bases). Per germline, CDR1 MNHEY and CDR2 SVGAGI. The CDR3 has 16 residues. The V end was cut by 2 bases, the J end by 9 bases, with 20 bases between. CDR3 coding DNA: TGTGCCAGCAGTTACCCCCGGGGAGGAAAAACTGTTGAGCAGTTCTTC. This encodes CASSYPRGGKTVEQFF.